A selection of T cell receptor beta chains follows, all from one sample in a study of T cells after yellow fever vaccination. Each CDR3 protein gets one entry after TCRdb re-called the 5' RACE reads with MiXCR. Here the sample spans 95,000 to 100,000 distinct CDR3 sequences, about 6% being singletons. Sequencing used CD8+ T cells sorted from PBMCs, obtained 10 days after the yellow fever booster vaccination. The receptors were gathered from a man younger than 35 who received the YFV17D yellow fever vaccine. CDR3s include the opening cysteine and the closing phenylalanine or tryptophan. The order of the fields is clone size, D gene, V gene, J gene, CDR3 DNA, CDR3 protein. D genes are given only for firm matches. Clone size appears in some rows only: once, few, many, or a class for an expanded clone.

-	-	TRBV6-2/TRBV6-3	TRBJ1-1	TGTGCCAGCAGTTATGGGGGCCCGGCCACTGAAGCTTTCTTT	CASSYGGPATEAFF
-	-	TRBV5-6	TRBJ2-1	TGTGCCAGCAGCGTATCAAATAACAATGAGCAGTTCTTC	CASSVSNNNEQFF
-	-	TRBV14	TRBJ1-1	TGTGCCAGCAGCCAACATTCAGGGGCGGCAGCTTTCTTT	CASSQHSGAAAFF
many	-	TRBV10-2	TRBJ2-2	TGCGCCAGCAGTGAGACGGTATACACCGGGGAGCTGTTTTTT	CASSETVYTGELFF
-	TRBD1	TRBV10-3	TRBJ1-1	TGTGCCATCAGAACAACAGGGGGCGAAGAACGAAATACTGAAGCTTTCTTT	CAIRTTGGEERNTEAFF
-	-	TRBV4-1	TRBJ1-3	TGCGCCAGCAGCCAATCGACATGGAGCTCTGGAAACACCATATATTTT	CASSQSTWSSGNTIYF
-	-	TRBV6-2/TRBV6-3	TRBJ2-3	TGTGCCAGCAGTTACTCCGGCAGGGAAAGGATAGATACGCAGTATTTT	CASSYSGRERIDTQYF
few	-	TRBV20-1	TRBJ1-1	TGCAGTGCTAGAGACCGGGACTGGGGGGCGAACACTGAAGCTTTCTTT	CSARDRDWGANTEAFF
-	TRBD1	TRBV19	TRBJ1-5	TGTGCCAGTAGTTTCGGGACAGGGCCCTTTTGGGCCCAGCATTTT	CASSFGTGPFWAQHF
-	-	TRBV12-3/TRBV12-4	TRBJ2-1	TGTGCCAGCAGTCCCGGGATTACCAATGAGCAGTTCTTC	CASSPGITNEQFF
many	-	TRBV6-5	TRBJ2-2	TGTGCCAGCAATACAGGGTCCGGGGAGCTGTTTTTT	CASNTGSGELFF
few	-	TRBV11-2	TRBJ1-2	TGTGCCAGCAGCTTATCTTACGGGCATGGCTACACCTTC	CASSLSYGHGYTF
few	-	TRBV7-6	TRBJ2-5	TGTGCCAGCAGCTTTGTCCGGGACTACCAAGAGACCCAGTACTTC	CASSFVRDYQETQYF
few	-	TRBV9	TRBJ2-3	TGTGCCAGCAGCGGGGCGGGGCCCACAGATACGCAGTATTTT	CASSGAGPTDTQYF
-	-	TRBV4-2	TRBJ2-2	TGTGCCAGCAGCCAAGATCGGCGGGGCGGGGAGCTGTTTTTT	CASSQDRRGGELFF
many	-	TRBV27	TRBJ1-1	TGTGCCACCGCGACGGGGATGAACACTGAAGCTTTCTTT	CATATGMNTEAFF
many	-	TRBV7-9	TRBJ2-4	TGTGCCAGCAGCTTAGGGTTAGACATTCAGTACTTC	CASSLGLDIQYF
-	-	TRBV20-1	TRBJ1-2	TGCAGTGCTAGTAGTGAGAACTATGGCTACACCTTC	CSASSENYGYTF
-	-	TRBV4-1	TRBJ1-5	TGCGCCAGCAGCCTAACTTCCGCGAATCAGCCCCAGCATTTT	CASSLTSANQPQHF
few	-	TRBV11-2	TRBJ2-1	TGTGCCAGCAGCTTCCCTCACGGCAACAATGAGCAGTTCTTC	CASSFPHGNNEQFF
few	-	TRBV20-1	TRBJ2-3	TGCAGTGCTGAGGGGGGTACCCCCCCAGATACGCAGTATTTT	CSAEGGTPPDTQYF
few	TRBD2	TRBV6-5	TRBJ2-1	TGTGCCAGCAGTTTTACTAGCGGGGGGAGAAGTGAGCAGTTCTTC	CASSFTSGGRSEQFF
few	-	TRBV11-2	TRBJ1-2	TGTGCCAGCAGCGGCCGTTCTCCTTGGGTCTATGGCTACACCTTC	CASSGRSPWVYGYTF
many	-	TRBV4-3	TRBJ2-3	TGCGCCAGCAGCCAATTAGCGGACACAGATACGCAGTATTTT	CASSQLADTDTQYF
few	-	TRBV4-1	TRBJ1-5	TGCGCCAGCAGCCAAGACAAGGGATCCAAGCCCCAGCATTTT	CASSQDKGSKPQHF
few	-	TRBV5-4	TRBJ1-4	TGTGCCAGCAGCTTGGGGCAGGGTAATGAAAAACTGTTTTTT	CASSLGQGNEKLFF
few	TRBD2	TRBV7-8	TRBJ2-3	TGTGCCAGCAGCTCGAGCGGGGGGGGTTCCACAGATACGCAGTATTTT	CASSSSGGGSTDTQYF
-	-	TRBV4-1	TRBJ1-1	TGCGCCAGCAGCCAAGTTATTGCCGACACTGAAGCTTTCTTT	CASSQVIADTEAFF
few	TRBD1	TRBV4-1	TRBJ2-2	TGCGCCAGCAGCCGATGGACAGGGACAACCGGGGAGCTGTTTTTT	CASSRWTGTTGELFF
few	-	TRBV6-1	TRBJ1-5	TGTGCCAGCAGTGTTATGGGAAGCAATCAGCCCCAGCATTTT	CASSVMGSNQPQHF
-	-	TRBV11-2	TRBJ1-4	TGTGCCAGCAGCCCTTCGCTGGGATCTGCAACTAATGAAAAACTGTTTTTT	CASSPSLGSATNEKLFF
few	-	TRBV12-3/TRBV12-4	TRBJ2-3	TGTGCCAGCAGAGCCACAGATACGCAGTATTTT	CASRATDTQYF
-	TRBD1	TRBV6-2/TRBV6-3	TRBJ1-1	TGTGCCAGCAGTTTCAACCCGGGACAGGGCCTCATGAACACTGAAGCTTTCTTT	CASSFNPGQGLMNTEAFF
-	-	TRBV6-5	TRBJ1-3	TGTGCCAGCAGCCCCAACGGAAACACCATATATTTT	CASSPNGNTIYF
few	-	TRBV5-1	TRBJ1-2	TGCGCCAGCAGCTTTAGACGGGACGGGGCTAACTATGGCTACACCTTC	CASSFRRDGANYGYTF
-	-	TRBV14	TRBJ2-3	TGTGCCAGCAGCCTAACCTCAGGGACCCAAGATACGCAGTATTTT	CASSLTSGTQDTQYF
many	-	TRBV4-2	TRBJ2-6	TGTGCCAGCAGCCAACCCCATTACCTGACGGAGGACGTATCTGGGGCCAACGTCCTGACTTTC	CASSQPHYLTEDVSGANVLTF
many	TRBD2	TRBV6-5	TRBJ2-1	TGTGCCAGCAGTTACTCCAGTATAGCGGGGGGGCCCCGGCATGAGCAGTTCTTC	CASSYSSIAGGPRHEQFF
few	TRBD2	TRBV28	TRBJ2-3	TGTGCCAGCAGCCCGATGTCGTTAGCGGGGACGCAGTATTTT	CASSPMSLAGTQYF
few	-	TRBV4-3	TRBJ1-2	TGCGCCAGCAGCCAAGGGCGTGCCGGAGCTAACTATGGCTACACCTTC	CASSQGRAGANYGYTF
few	-	TRBV28	TRBJ2-2	TGTGCCAGCAGTTTTTTCCCCGACCGCCCGAACACCGGGGAGCTGTTTTTT	CASSFFPDRPNTGELFF
few	-	TRBV7-9	TRBJ2-7	TGTGCCAGCAGCCAATTACAGGCTCCCAGAACCTACGAGCAGTACTTC	CASSQLQAPRTYEQYF
-	-	TRBV15	TRBJ2-6	TGTGCCACCAGCAGGGAGTCTTCTGGGGCCAACGTCCTGACTTTC	CATSRESSGANVLTF
-	TRBD1	TRBV7-6	TRBJ2-7	TGTGCCAGCAGCTTAGGGACCGGGACAGGGGGATACGAGCAGTACTTC	CASSLGTGTGGYEQYF
few	TRBD1	TRBV6-1	TRBJ1-1	TGTGCCACCGGAAGACAGGGCTCTGAAGCTTTCTTT	CATGRQGSEAFF
few	TRBD2	TRBV11-2	TRBJ2-3	TGTGCCAGCAGCTTAATAGCGGGGGGGAATACGCAGTATTTT	CASSLIAGGNTQYF
many	-	TRBV4-1	TRBJ2-1	TGCGCCAGCAGCCAAGGCGGAACGAACAATGAGCAGTTCTTC	CASSQGGTNNEQFF
few	TRBD2	TRBV20-1	TRBJ2-7	TGCAGTGCTCAAACGGGGGGGTACGAGCAGTACTTC	CSAQTGGYEQYF
many	TRBD2	TRBV7-2	TRBJ2-1	TGTGCCAGCAGCTGGACTAGCGGGGTGTCCAATGAGCAGTTCTTC	CASSWTSGVSNEQFF
-	-	TRBV12-3/TRBV12-4	TRBJ1-2	TGTGCCAGCAGTTTACCCGACAGATATGGCTACACCTTC	CASSLPDRYGYTF
-	TRBD1	TRBV29-1	TRBJ2-7	TGCAGCGTTGGGCAGGGGGCGCGCGAGCAGTACTTC	CSVGQGAREQYF